This record concerns one T cell receptor (beta chain) sequence. What it binds is not known. Profiling relied on immunoSEQ multiplex PCR, and the TCRdb table lists in-frame clones only, not all of them. Here the sample spans 150,000 or so clones, roughly 92% being singletons. This sample was included in a study of T cell responses to AZD1222 COVID-19 vaccine. Study conclusions and caveats: Clonal diversity may have been underestimated in mostly white British donors. Reportedly, nearly half of unique spike TCRs recognized epitopes outside B.1.351/B.1.1.7 mutations.

Trimming removed 6 bases from V and 4 bases from J, with 7 bases in between. The CDR3 has 12 amino acids. The gene calls are TRBV12-3 or TRBV12-4 and TRBJ1-5; D gene uncertain. This specimen consisted of peripheral blood, obtained on day 0 of AZD1222 vaccination. This TCR was recovered from an adult in good health. The CDR3 region is CASRFTNQPQHF. CDR3 coding DNA: TGTGCCAGCAGGTTCACAAATCAGCCCCAGCATTTT.